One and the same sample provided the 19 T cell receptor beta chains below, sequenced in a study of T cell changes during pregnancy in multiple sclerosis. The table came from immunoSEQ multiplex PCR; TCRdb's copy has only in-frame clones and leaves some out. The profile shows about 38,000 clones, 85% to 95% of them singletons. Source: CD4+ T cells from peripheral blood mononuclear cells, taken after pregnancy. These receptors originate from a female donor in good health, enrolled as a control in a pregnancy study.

The CDR3 DNA reads as TGTGCCAGCAGCTTGCGCGAGGGCAGGGGGGCCTACGAGCAGTACTTC. Translated: CASSLREGRGAYEQYF. The V and J genes are TRBV11-2 and TRBJ2-7; D is perhaps TRBD1 (7 bases). Germline CDR1 SGHAT, CDR2 FQNNGV. Between the trimmed V and J ends, which lost 3 bases and 2 bases, there was a span of 17 bases. The CDR3 covers 16 residues. Full variable domain (rest looked up from reference TRBV11-2 and TRBJ2-7): EAGVAQSPRYKIIEKRQSVAFWCNPISGHATLYWYQQILGQGPKLLIQFQNNGVVDDSQLPKDRFSAERLKGVDSTLKIQPAKLEDSAVYLCASSLREGRGAYEQYFGPGTRLTVT.

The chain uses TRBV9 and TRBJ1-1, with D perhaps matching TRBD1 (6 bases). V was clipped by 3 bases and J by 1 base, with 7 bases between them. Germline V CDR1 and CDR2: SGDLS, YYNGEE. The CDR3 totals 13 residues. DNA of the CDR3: TGTGCCAGCAGCGAACAGGGGAACACTGAAGCTTTCTTT. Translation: CASSEQGNTEAFF.

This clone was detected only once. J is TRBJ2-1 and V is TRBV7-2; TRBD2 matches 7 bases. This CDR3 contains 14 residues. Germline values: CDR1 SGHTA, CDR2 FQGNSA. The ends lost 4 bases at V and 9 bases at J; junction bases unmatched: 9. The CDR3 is CASSSQPPGGEQFF. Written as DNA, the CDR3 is TGTGCCAGCAGCTCCCAACCCCCGGGGGGTGAGCAGTTCTTC.

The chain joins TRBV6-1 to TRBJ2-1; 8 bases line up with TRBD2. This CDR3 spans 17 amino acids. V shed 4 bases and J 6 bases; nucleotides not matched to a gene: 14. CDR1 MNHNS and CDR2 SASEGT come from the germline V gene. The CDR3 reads CASSGMTSVTYRNEQFF. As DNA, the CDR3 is TGTGCCAGCAGTGGAATGACTAGCGTGACCTATCGCAATGAGCAGTTCTTC.

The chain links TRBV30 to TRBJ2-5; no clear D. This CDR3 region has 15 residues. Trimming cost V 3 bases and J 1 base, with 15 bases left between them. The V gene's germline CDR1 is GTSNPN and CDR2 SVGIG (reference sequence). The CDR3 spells CAWSNPRGFQETQYF. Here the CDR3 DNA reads TGTGCCTGGAGCAACCCCCGAGGCTTCCAAGAGACCCAGTACTTC.

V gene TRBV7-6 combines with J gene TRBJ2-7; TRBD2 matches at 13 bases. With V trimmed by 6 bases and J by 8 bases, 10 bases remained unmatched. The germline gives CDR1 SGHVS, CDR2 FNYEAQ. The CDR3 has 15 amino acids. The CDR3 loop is CASSPITSGGAKQYF. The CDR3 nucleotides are TGTGCCAGCAGTCCCATTACTAGCGGGGGGGCCAAGCAGTACTTC.

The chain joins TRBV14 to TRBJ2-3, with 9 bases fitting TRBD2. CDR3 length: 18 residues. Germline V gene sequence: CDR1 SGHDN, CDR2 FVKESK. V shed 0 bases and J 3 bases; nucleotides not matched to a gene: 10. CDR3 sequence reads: CASSQDPVRLAETDTQYF. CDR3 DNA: TGTGCCAGCAGCCAAGATCCGGTTCGACTAGCGGAAACAGATACGCAGTATTTT.

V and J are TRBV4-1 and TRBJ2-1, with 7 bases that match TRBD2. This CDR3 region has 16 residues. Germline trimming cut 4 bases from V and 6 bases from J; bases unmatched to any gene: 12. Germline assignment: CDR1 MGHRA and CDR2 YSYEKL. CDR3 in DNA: TGCGCCAGCAGCCCCGCGGGCGGGAGCTCGGGCAATGAGCAGTTCTTC. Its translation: CASSPAGGSSGNEQFF.

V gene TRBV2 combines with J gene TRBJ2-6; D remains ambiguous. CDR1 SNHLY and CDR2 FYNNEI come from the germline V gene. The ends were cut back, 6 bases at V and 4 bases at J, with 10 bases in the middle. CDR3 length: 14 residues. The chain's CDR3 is CASSNVAGANVLTF. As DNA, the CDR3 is TGTGCCAGCAGCAATGTAGCCGGGGCCAACGTCCTGACTTTC. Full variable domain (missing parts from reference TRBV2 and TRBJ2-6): EPEVTQTPSHQVTQMGQEVILRCVPISNHLYFYWYRQILGQKVEFLVSFYNNEISEKSEIFDDQFSVERPDGSNFTLKIRSTKLEDSAMYFCASSNVAGANVLTFGAGSRLTVL.

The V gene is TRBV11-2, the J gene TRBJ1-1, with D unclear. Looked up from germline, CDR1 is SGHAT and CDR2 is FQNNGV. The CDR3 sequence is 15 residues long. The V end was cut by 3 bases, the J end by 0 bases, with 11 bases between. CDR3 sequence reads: CASSLGENMNTEAFF. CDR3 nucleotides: TGTGCCAGCAGCTTGGGAGAGAACATGAACACTGAAGCTTTCTTT.

CDR3 residues: CASRPRGYGYTF. CDR3 bases: TGTGCCAGCCGCCCCCGGGGCTATGGCTACACCTTC. V is TRBV5-6 and J is TRBJ1-2, with D hard to call. Trimming left V 7 bases short and J 4 bases short, with 11 bases between. Germline loops: CDR1 SGHDT, CDR2 YYEEEE. This CDR3 is built from 12 residues.

CDR3 bases: TGTGCCAGCAGTGTAAAGACCGGGACAGGGTCTTCCAATGAGCAGTTCTTC. Encoded protein: CASSVKTGTGSSNEQFF. V usage is TRBV27 and J usage is TRBJ2-1, with TRBD1 matching 9 bases. The CDR3 consists of 17 residues. CDR1 and CDR2 (germline): MNHEY, SMNVEV (reference sequence). V trimming: 5 bases; J trimming: 6 bases; junction bases outside the gene matches: 14.

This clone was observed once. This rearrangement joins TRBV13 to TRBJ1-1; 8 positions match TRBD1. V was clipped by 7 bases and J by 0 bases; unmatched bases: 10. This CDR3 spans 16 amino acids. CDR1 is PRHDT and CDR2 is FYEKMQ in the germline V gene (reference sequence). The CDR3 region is CASNTRQGLMNTEAFF. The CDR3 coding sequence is TGTGCCAGCAACACAAGACAGGGGCTAATGAACACTGAAGCTTTCTTT.

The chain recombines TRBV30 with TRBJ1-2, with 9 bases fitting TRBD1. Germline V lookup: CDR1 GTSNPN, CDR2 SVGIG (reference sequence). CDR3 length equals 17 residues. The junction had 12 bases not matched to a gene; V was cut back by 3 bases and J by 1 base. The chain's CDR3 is CAWRTKSPGQGNYGYTF. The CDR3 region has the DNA TGTGCCTGGAGAACGAAATCCCCGGGACAGGGTAACTATGGCTACACCTTC.

CDR3 region: CASSKKGRGGSTDTQYF. The CDR3 coding sequence is TGTGCCAGCAGCAAAAAAGGAAGGGGGGGTAGCACAGATACGCAGTATTTT. The chain carries TRBV5-4 and TRBJ2-3, with D possibly matching TRBD2 (7 bases). Per the germline V gene, CDR1 is SGHNT and CDR2 is YYREEE (reference sequence). The CDR3 length is 17 residues. V was shortened by 4 bases and J by 0 bases, with 18 bases between the two germline ends.

The CDR3 loop is CASSEFGRENGYTF. For the CDR3, the DNA is TGTGCCAGCAGTGAGTTCGGGAGGGAGAATGGCTACACCTTC. The rearrangement joins TRBV25-1 to TRBJ1-2; D gene ambiguous. The V gene lost 3 bases and the J gene lost 6 bases, with 14 bases spanning the gap. The CDR3 extends over 14 amino acids. CDR1 is MGHDK and CDR2 is SYGVNS in the germline V gene.

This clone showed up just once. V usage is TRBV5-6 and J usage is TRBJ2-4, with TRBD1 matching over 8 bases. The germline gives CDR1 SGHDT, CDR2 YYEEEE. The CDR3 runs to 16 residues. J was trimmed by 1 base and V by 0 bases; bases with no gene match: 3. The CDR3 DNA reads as TGTGCCAGCAGCTTGGGGGACAGGATCGCCAAAAACATTCAGTACTTC. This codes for CASSLGDRIAKNIQYF.

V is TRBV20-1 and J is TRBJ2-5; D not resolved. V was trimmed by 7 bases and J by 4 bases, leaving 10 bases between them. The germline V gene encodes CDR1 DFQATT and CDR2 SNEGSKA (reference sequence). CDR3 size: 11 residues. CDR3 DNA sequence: TGCAGTGGTGAGGTGGGAGAGACCCAGTACTTC. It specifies CSGEVGETQYF.

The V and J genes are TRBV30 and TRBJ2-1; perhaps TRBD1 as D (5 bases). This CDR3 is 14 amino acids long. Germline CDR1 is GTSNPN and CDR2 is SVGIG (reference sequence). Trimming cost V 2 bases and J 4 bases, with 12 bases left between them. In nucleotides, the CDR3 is TGTGCCTGGAGTAGCAGGGCCCTGTACAATGAGCAGTTCTTC. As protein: CAWSSRALYNEQFF.